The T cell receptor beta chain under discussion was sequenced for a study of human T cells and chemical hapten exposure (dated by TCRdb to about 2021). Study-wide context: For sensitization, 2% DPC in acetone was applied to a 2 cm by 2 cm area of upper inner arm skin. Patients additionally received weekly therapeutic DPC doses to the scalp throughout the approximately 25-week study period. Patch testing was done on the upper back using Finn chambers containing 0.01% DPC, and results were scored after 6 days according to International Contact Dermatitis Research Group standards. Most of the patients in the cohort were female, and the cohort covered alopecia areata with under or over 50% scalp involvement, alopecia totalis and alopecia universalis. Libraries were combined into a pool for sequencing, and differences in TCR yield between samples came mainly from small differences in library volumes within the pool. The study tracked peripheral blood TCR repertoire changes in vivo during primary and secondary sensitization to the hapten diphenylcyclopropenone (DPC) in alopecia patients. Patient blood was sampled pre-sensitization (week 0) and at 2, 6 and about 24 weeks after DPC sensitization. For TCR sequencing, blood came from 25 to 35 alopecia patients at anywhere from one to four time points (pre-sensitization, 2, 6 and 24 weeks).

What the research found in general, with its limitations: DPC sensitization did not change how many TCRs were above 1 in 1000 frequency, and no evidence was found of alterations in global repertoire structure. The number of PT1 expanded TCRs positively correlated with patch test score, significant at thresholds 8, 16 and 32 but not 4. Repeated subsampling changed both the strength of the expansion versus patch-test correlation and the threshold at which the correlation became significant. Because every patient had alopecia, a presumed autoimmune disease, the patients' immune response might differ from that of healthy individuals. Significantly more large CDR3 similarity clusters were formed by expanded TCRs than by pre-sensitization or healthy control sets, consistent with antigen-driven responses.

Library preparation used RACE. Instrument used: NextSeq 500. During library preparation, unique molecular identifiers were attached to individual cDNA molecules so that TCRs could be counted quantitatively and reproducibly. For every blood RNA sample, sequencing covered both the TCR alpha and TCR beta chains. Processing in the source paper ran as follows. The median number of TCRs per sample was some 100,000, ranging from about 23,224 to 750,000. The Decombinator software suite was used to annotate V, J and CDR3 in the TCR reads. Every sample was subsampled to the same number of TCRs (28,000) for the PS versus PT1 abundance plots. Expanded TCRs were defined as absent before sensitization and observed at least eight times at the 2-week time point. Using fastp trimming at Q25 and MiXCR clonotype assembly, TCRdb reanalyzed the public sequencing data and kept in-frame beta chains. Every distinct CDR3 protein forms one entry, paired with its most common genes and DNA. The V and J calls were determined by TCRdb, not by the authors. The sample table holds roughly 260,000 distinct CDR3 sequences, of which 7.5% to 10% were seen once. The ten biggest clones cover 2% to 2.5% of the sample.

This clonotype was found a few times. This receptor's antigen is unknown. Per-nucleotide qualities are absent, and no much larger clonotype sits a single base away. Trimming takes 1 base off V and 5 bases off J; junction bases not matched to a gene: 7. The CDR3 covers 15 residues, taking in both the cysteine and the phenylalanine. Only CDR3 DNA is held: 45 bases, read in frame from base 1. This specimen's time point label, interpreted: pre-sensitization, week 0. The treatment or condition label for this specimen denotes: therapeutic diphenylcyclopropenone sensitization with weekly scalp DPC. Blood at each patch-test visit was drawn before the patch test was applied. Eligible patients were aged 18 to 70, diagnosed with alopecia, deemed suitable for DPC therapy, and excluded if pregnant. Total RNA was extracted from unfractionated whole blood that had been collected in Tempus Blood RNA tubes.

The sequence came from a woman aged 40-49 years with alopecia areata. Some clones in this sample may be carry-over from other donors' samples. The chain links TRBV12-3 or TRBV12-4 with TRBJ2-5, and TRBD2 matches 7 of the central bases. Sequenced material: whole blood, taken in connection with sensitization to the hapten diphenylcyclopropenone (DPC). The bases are TGTGCCAGCAGTTTAGATAGGACTAGTAGGGAGACCCAGTACTTC. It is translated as CASSLDRTSRETQYF.